A selection of T cell receptor beta chains follows, all from one sample in a study of memory CD4+ T cells and cytomegalovirus serostatus. Generated by immunoSEQ multiplex PCR, the TCRdb table keeps only in-frame clones and is missing some. The repertoire holds about 60,000 clones, with roughly 84% as singletons. Sequencing input: memory CD4+ T cells from blood. The receptors originated from an adult in good health and CMV-seronegative. Some clones in this sample may be carry-over from other donors' samples. Both conserved end residues are part of each CDR3. The D gene is left open where the match is weak. Part of the rows lack a size; the others show once, few, many or a class for expanded clones.

D gene	J gene	clone size	V gene	CDR3 protein	CDR3 DNA
TRBD1	TRBJ1-3	-	TRBV4-1	CASSHFLGQGEGNTIYF	TGCGCCAGCAGCCACTTTTTGGGACAGGGAGAAGGAAACACCATATATTTT
-	TRBJ1-3	-	TRBV28	CASSPGPQGNSGNTIYF	TGTGCCAGCAGCCCTGGGCCCCAGGGGAACTCTGGAAACACCATATATTTT
-	TRBJ1-1	few	TRBV18	CASSRDRLNTEAFF	TGTGCCAGCTCCCGAGATCGGTTGAACACTGAAGCTTTCTTT
-	TRBJ2-5	-	TRBV30	CAWSVVVQETQYF	TGTGCCTGGAGTGTAGTGGTCCAAGAGACCCAGTACTTC
TRBD1	TRBJ1-3	-	TRBV5-4	CASSLGTAGNTIYF	TGTGCCAGCAGCCTCGGGACAGCTGGAAACACCATATATTTT
-	TRBJ2-7	-	TRBV7-9	CASSPKTASYEQYF	TGTGCCAGCAGCCCGAAGACGGCATCCTACGAGCAGTACTTC
TRBD1	TRBJ1-3	-	TRBV28	CASRLYPGTGNENTIYF	TGTGCCAGCCGACTATACCCGGGGACAGGGAACGAGAACACCATATATTTT
-	TRBJ2-7	-	TRBV7-8	CASSLSGGQSSYEQYF	TGTGCCAGCAGCTTAAGCGGCGGTCAGAGCTCCTACGAGCAGTACTTC
TRBD1	TRBJ1-1	-	TRBV25-1	CASGTGVHQAFF	TGTGCCAGCGGGACAGGGGTCCACCAAGCTTTCTTT
-	TRBJ1-2	-	TRBV7-2	CASSPIRGSDYGYTF	TGTGCCAGCAGTCCCATTAGGGGATCGGACTATGGCTACACCTTC
-	TRBJ1-1	-	TRBV5-4	CASSLDPNTEAFF	TGTGCCAGCAGCTTGGACCCAAACACTGAAGCTTTCTTT
-	TRBJ1-1	-	TRBV29-1	CSVYIIRGVDTEAFF	TGCAGCGTTTATATTATCCGCGGAGTGGACACTGAAGCTTTCTTT
TRBD2	TRBJ2-2	-	TRBV5-6	CASSPGGRDTGELFF	TGTGCCAGCAGCCCCGGCGGGAGAGACACCGGGGAGCTGTTTTTT
TRBD2	TRBJ2-3	-	TRBV5-1	CASSLLGRADTQYF	TGCGCCAGCAGCTTACTGGGGAGGGCAGATACGCAGTATTTT
TRBD1	TRBJ2-5	few	TRBV6-1	CASSEQGAGETQYF	TGTGCCAGCAGTGAACAGGGGGCTGGGGAGACCCAGTACTTC
-	TRBJ2-2	-	TRBV5-1	CASRPDYRVGDTGELFF	TGCGCCAGCAGGCCCGACTACAGGGTTGGGGACACCGGGGAGCTGTTTTTT
-	TRBJ1-2	once	TRBV6-1	CASVSGDYGYTF	TGTGCCAGCGTTTCAGGGGACTATGGCTACACCTTC
TRBD2	TRBJ2-1	-	TRBV7-3	CASSFELAGYNEQFF	TGTGCCAGCAGCTTTGAGCTAGCGGGATACAATGAGCAGTTCTTC
-	TRBJ1-1	-	TRBV20-1	CSAIPYTEAFF	TGCAGTGCTATCCCGTACACTGAAGCTTTCTTT
-	TRBJ1-1	-	TRBV27	CASREGGRTEAFF	TGTGCCAGCAGGGAGGGAGGACGTACTGAAGCTTTCTTT
-	TRBJ2-7	-	TRBV30	CAWSDRPRWSDEQYF	TGTGCCTGGAGTGATAGACCCAGGTGGAGTGACGAGCAGTACTTC
TRBD1	TRBJ1-4	-	TRBV18	CASSRGQEEKLFF	TGTGCCAGCTCACGAGGACAGGAAGAAAAACTGTTTTTT
-	TRBJ2-6	-	TRBV27	CASSSKPMVGANVLTF	TGTGCCAGCAGTTCGAAACCGATGGTGGGGGCCAACGTCCTGACTTTC
-	TRBJ1-1	-	TRBV30	CAWSVRLGATEAFF	TGTGCCTGGAGTGTACGTTTGGGGGCAACTGAAGCTTTCTTT
-	TRBJ1-5	-	TRBV7-9	CASSSDRTHQPQHF	TGTGCCAGCAGCTCGGACCGGACCCATCAGCCCCAGCATTTT
-	TRBJ1-3	-	TRBV4-1	CASSQDWAGHGNTIYF	TGCGCCAGCAGCCAAGATTGGGCAGGCCATGGAAACACCATATATTTT
-	TRBJ1-2	-	TRBV28	CASSPGGRGSDYGYTF	TGTGCCAGCAGTCCCGGGGGAAGGGGTTCTGACTATGGCTACACCTTC
TRBD1	TRBJ2-2	-	TRBV11-2	CASSLGTRTGRGTGELFF	TGTGCCAGCAGCTTAGGCACGCGGACAGGCAGGGGCACCGGGGAGCTGTTTTTT
-	TRBJ1-1	-	TRBV5-1	CASSPRGRAEAFF	TGCGCCAGCAGCCCCAGGGGAAGGGCTGAAGCTTTCTTT
-	TRBJ1-3	-	TRBV9	CASSALPQSASSGNTIYF	TGTGCCAGCAGCGCCCTCCCTCAGTCAGCGAGCTCTGGAAACACCATATATTTT
TRBD1	TRBJ1-2	-	TRBV19	CASSIGQVDYGYTF	TGTGCCAGTAGTATTGGACAGGTCGACTATGGCTACACCTTC
TRBD2	TRBJ2-7	-	TRBV7-3	CASSLTAVAGGEQYF	TGTGCCAGCAGCTTAACAGCGGTAGCGGGGGGCGAGCAGTACTTC
-	TRBJ2-3	once	TRBV4-3	CASSQDSHVTDTQYF	TGCGCCAGCAGCCAAGATTCCCATGTCACAGATACGCAGTATTTT
-	TRBJ2-5	-	TRBV11-2	CASSSSTGYETQYF	TGTGCCAGCAGTTCGAGTACAGGGTACGAGACCCAGTACTTC
TRBD1	TRBJ1-2	-	TRBV28	CASTTAGTGRLRDGYTF	TGTGCCAGCACCACCGCCGGGACAGGACGATTAAGGGATGGCTACACCTTC
-	TRBJ2-5	-	TRBV15	CATSRDTWETQYF	TGTGCCACCAGCAGAGACACTTGGGAGACCCAGTACTTC
TRBD2	TRBJ2-2	-	TRBV7-2	CASSPSGLVESLELFF	TGTGCCAGCAGCCCCTCGGGACTAGTGGAATCTCTGGAGCTGTTTTTT
-	TRBJ2-5	-	TRBV7-9	CASSLASLGQETQYF	TGTGCCAGCAGCTTAGCGAGCTTGGGCCAAGAGACCCAGTACTTC
-	TRBJ1-5	-	TRBV6-1	CASSDPRPEYSNQPQHF	TGTGCCAGCAGTGACCCCCGGCCAGAGTATAGCAATCAGCCCCAGCATTTT
TRBD2	TRBJ2-1	-	TRBV9	CASSPRRRAGAPDEQFF	TGTGCCAGCAGCCCACGCCGGAGGGCGGGAGCCCCCGATGAGCAGTTCTTC
TRBD2	TRBJ2-7	-	TRBV29-1	CSVVRTSGTGRSYEQYF	TGCAGCGTTGTCCGGACTAGCGGGACCGGGAGGTCCTACGAGCAGTACTTC
-	TRBJ2-7	-	TRBV11-2	CASSNIGRVRGSSYEQYF	TGTGCCAGCAGCAATATCGGGCGGGTGAGGGGGAGCTCCTACGAGCAGTACTTC
-	TRBJ1-6	-	TRBV19	CASSITQAYSPLHF	TGTGCCAGTAGTATTACCCAGGCATATTCACCCCTCCACTTT
TRBD1	TRBJ1-1	-	TRBV27	CASRTTGSSAFF	TGTGCCAGCAGAACGACAGGGTCCAGCGCTTTCTTT
-	TRBJ1-2	-	TRBV27	CASSLQGGTYGYTF	TGTGCCAGCAGTTTGCAGGGAGGTACTTATGGCTACACCTTC
-	TRBJ1-1	-	TRBV7-3	CASSSQENTEAFF	TGTGCCAGCAGCTCCCAGGAGAACACTGAAGCTTTCTTT
-	TRBJ1-6	-	TRBV30	CAWMGKGSSPLHF	TGTGCCTGGATGGGCAAGGGTAGCTCACCCCTCCACTTT
TRBD2	TRBJ2-3	-	TRBV5-1	CASSSPGLGGSDTQYF	TGCGCCAGCAGCTCACCGGGACTAGGAGGTTCAGATACGCAGTATTTT
TRBD2	TRBJ2-1	-	TRBV7-3	CASSSGTSGGTGQFF	TGTGCCAGCAGCTCCGGGACTAGCGGGGGGACGGGGCAGTTCTTC
-	TRBJ1-6	-	TRBV6-1	CASSHGETQNSPLHF	TGTGCCAGCTCCCACGGGGAAACTCAAAATTCACCCCTCCACTTT
-	TRBJ1-2	-	TRBV5-1	CASSLAANYGYTF	TGCGCCAGCAGCTTGGCAGCTAACTATGGCTACACCTTC
-	TRBJ1-1	-	TRBV5-1	CASSLKDRNTEAFF	TGCGCCAGCAGCTTAAAAGACAGAAACACTGAAGCTTTCTTT
-	TRBJ1-5	-	TRBV6-6	CASRAGDYGDQPQHF	TGTGCCAGCAGAGCCGGGGACTACGGCGATCAGCCCCAGCATTTT